This TCR beta chain was captured by sequencing in a study of T cells in Graves' hyperthyroidism and ophthalmopathy. This clonotype was recorded at least ten times. V shed 0 bases and J shed 6 bases, with 21 bases lying between them. Germline V CDR1 and CDR2: SGHRS, YFSETQ. The CDR3 runs to 17 residues. Amplified TCR beta CDR3 regions came from RNA transcripts. In the first-round RT-PCR of the TCR CDR3, the HTBI primer set was used. One entry per CDR3 protein results from TCRdb running MiXCR on the multiplex PCR reads. Of tens of thousands of distinct CDR3 sequences in the sample, approximately 53% were seen once. Newly diagnosed patients aged 18 to 65 had hyperthyroidism of under 2 months' duration.

The J gene is TRBJ1-1, the V gene TRBV5-1; perhaps TRBD1 as D (6 bases). What was sequenced was peripheral blood or thyroid tissue (not recorded which). The TCR comes from a man aged 18 to 30 with Graves' hyperthyroidism. For the CDR3, the DNA is TGCGCCAGCAGCTTGGCGGGCGGGGGCGGGAAGGTCGCTGAAGCTTTCTTT. It translates to CASSLAGGGGKVAEAFF.